This is a list of T cell receptor beta chains from one sample in a study of T-cell reconstitution after alpha-beta-depleted transplantation in children. TCRdb fed the PCR reads into MiXCR, producing one record per CDR3 protein. This sample carries fewer than 750,000 distinct CDR3 sequences, 23% of them seen once, and the ten largest clones take roughly 14%. The sequencing used PBMCs, mostly from graft donor cells, collected 360 days after TCRalphabeta/CD19-depleted stem cell transplant. The receptors were sampled from a boy under two years old who had a stem cell transplant for acute myeloid leukemia, so the T cells may come from the graft donor. The CDR3 runs from the conserved cysteine through the conserved F or W. Each record gives: clone size, V gene, CDR3 protein. Clone size appears in some rows only: once, few, many, or a class for an expanded clone.

. TRBV27 CASSLSSSPYNEQFF
many TRBV29-1 CSVAGTGQGSTEAFF
few TRBV15 CATSRVRQGDTEQFF
few TRBV7-9 CASSFQAGKFF
many TRBV10-3 CAISADSLGRYNEQFF
. TRBV3-1 CASSQDFTGANVLTF
. TRBV15 CATSLGRQGGTEAFF
many TRBV5-1 CASSLAGGPFGGNEQFF
few TRBV5-4 CASSSQGRESPLHF
few TRBV27 CASSFIGASFSGANVLTF
few TRBV6-5 CASSYLVGTDTQYF
. TRBV7-9 CASSQDTSYEQYF
. TRBV5-1 CASSLNRDTLYNEQFF
. TRBV25-1 CASSEWGTGDEQFF
. TRBV7-3 CASSLNRGAPNTGELFF
many TRBV5-1 CASRGQGAALVHEQYF
. TRBV4-1 CASSTSWVQATYNEQFF
many TRBV29-1 CSVVTGGGGQPQHF
. TRBV7-2 CASSLRASPDTQYF